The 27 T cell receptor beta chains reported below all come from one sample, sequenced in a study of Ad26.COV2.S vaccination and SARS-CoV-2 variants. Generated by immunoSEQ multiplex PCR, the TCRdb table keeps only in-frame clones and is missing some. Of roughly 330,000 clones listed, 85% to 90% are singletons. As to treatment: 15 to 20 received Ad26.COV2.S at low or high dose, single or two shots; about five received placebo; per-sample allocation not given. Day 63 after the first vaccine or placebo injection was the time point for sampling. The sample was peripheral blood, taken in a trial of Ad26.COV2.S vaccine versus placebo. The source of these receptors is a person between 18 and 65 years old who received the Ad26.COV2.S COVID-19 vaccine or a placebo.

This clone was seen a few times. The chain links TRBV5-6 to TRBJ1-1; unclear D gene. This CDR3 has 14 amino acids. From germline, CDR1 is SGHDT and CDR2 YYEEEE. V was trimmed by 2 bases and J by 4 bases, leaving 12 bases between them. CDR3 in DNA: TGTGCCAGCAGCTTATACGGGCCAGGCACTGAAGCTTTCTTT. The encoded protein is CASSLYGPGTEAFF. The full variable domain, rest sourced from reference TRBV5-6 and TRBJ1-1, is DAGVTQSPTHLIKTRGQQVTLRCSPKSGHDTVSWYQQALGQGPQFIFQYYEEEERQRGNFPDRFSGHQFPNYSSELNVNALLLGDSALYLCASSLYGPGTEAFFGQGTRLTVV.

CDR3 sequence reads: CASSQFNNEQFF. The CDR3 DNA is TGTGCCAGCAGCCAATTTAACAATGAGCAGTTCTTC. The gene calls are TRBV16 and TRBJ2-1; D ambiguous. This CDR3 spans 12 amino acids. Germline loops: CDR1 KGHSY, CDR2 FQNENV. Trimming took 1 base from V and 5 from J, leaving 3 bases between them.

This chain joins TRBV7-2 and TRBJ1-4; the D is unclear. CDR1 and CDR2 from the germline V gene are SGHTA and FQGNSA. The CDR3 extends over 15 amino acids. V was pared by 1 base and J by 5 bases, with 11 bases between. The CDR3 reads CASSLGQSSNEKLFF. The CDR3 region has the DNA TGTGCCAGCAGCTTAGGTCAAAGTTCGAATGAAAAACTGTTTTTT.

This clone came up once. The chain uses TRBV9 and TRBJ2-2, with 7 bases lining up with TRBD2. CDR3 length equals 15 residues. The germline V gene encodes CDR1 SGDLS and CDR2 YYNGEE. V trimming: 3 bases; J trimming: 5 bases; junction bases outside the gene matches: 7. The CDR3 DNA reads TGTGCCAGCAGCGATCGAGGAGCGGGAACCGGGGAGCTGTTTTTT. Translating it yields CASSDRGAGTGELFF.

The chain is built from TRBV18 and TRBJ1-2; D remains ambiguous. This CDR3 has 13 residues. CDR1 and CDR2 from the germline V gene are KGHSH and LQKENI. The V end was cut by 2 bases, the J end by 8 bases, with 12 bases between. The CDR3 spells CASSPYLAEGYTF. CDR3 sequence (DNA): TGTGCCAGCTCACCATACCTCGCTGAGGGCTACACCTTC.

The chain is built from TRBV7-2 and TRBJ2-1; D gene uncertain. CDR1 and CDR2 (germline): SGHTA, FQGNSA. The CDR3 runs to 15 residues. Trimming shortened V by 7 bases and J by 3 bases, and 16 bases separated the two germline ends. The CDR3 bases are TGTGCCAGCACCCTTACCGCCACAGACTACAATGAGCAGTTCTTC. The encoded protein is CASTLTATDYNEQFF. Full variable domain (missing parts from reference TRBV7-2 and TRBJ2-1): GAGVSQSPSNKVTEKGKDVELRCDPISGHTALYWYRQSLGQGLEFLIYFQGNSAPDKSGLPSDRFSAERTGGSVSTLTIQRTQQEDSAVYLCASTLTATDYNEQFFGPGTRLTVL.

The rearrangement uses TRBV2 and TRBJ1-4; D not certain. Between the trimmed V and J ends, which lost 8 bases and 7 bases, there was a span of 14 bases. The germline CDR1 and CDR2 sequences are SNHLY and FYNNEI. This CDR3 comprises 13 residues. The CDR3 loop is CASVPGLGEKLFF. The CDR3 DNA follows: TGTGCCAGCGTCCCCGGGTTGGGTGAAAAACTGTTTTTT.

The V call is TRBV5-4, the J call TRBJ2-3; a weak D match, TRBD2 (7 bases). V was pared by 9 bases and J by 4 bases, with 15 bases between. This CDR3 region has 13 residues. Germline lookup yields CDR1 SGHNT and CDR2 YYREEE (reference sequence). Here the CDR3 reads CATAGAGADTQYF. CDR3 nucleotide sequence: TGTGCCACCGCGGGGGCGGGTGCAGATACGCAGTATTTT. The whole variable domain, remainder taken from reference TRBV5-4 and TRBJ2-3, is ETGVTQSPTHLIKTRGQQVTLRCSSQSGHNTVSWYQQALGQGPQFIFQYYREEENGRGNFPPRFSGLQFPNYSSELNVNALELDDSALYLCATAGAGADTQYFGPGTRLTVL.

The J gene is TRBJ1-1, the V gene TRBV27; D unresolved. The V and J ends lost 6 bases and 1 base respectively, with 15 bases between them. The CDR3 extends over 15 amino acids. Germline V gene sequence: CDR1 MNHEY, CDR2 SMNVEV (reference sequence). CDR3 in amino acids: CASSSRNTQNTEAFF. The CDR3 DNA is TGTGCCAGCAGCTCACGTAATACACAGAACACTGAAGCTTTCTTT.

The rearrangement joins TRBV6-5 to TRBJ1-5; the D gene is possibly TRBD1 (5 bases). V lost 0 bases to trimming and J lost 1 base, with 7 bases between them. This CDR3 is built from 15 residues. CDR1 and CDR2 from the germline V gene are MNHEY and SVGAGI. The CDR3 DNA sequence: TGTGCCAGCAGTTACTCGAGACAGAGCAATCAGCCCCAGCATTTT. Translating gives CASSYSRQSNQPQHF.

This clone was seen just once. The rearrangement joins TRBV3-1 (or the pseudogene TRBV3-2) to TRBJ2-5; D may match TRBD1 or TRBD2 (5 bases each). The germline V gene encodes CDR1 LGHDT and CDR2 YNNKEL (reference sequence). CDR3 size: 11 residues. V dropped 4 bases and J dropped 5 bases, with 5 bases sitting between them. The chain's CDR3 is CASSRGETQYF. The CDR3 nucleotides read TGTGCCAGCAGCCGGGGGGAGACCCAGTACTTC.

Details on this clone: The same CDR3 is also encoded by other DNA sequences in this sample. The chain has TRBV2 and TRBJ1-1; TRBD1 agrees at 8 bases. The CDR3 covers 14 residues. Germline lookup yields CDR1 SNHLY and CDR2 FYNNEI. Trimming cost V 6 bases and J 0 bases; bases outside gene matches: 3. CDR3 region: CASRPDRVNTEAFF. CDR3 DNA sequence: TGTGCCAGCAGGCCGGACAGGGTGAACACTGAAGCTTTCTTT.

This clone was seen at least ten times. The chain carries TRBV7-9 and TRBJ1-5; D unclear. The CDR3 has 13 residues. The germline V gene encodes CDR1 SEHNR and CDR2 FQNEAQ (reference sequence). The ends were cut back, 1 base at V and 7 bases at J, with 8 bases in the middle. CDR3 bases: TGTGCCAGCAGCTTAGAGGCAGTGCAGCCCCAGCATTTT. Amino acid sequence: CASSLEAVQPQHF.

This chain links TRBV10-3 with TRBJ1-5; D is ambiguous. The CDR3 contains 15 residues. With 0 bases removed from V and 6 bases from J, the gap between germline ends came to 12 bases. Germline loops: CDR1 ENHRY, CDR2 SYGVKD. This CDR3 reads CAISESGFSAQPQHF. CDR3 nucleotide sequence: TGTGCCATCAGTGAGTCGGGGTTTAGCGCTCAGCCCCAGCATTTT.

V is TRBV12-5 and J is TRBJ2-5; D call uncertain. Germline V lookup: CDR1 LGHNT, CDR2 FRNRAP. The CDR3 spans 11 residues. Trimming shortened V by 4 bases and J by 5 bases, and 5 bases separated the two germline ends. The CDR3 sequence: CASGSPETQYF. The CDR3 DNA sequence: TGTGCTAGTGGTTCGCCGGAGACCCAGTACTTC.

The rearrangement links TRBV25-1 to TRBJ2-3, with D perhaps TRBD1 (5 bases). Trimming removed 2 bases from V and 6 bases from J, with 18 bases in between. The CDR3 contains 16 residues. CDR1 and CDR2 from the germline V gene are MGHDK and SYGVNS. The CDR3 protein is CASSEAGQLGADTQYF. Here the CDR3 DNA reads TGTGCCAGCAGTGAAGCAGGGCAGCTTGGGGCGGATACGCAGTATTTT.

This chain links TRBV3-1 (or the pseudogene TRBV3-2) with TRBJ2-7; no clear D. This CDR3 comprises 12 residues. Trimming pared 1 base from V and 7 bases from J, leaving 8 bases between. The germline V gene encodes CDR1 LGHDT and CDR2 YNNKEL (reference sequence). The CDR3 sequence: CASSQVGREQYF. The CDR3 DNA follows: TGTGCCAGCAGCCAAGTGGGTCGGGAGCAGTACTTC.

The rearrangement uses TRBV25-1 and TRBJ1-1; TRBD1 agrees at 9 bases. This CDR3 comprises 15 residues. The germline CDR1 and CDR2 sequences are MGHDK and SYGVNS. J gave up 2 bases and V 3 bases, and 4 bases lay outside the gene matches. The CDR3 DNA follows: TGTGCCAGCAGTGACCCGGGACAGGGAAACACTGAAGCTTTCTTT. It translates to CASSDPGQGNTEAFF.

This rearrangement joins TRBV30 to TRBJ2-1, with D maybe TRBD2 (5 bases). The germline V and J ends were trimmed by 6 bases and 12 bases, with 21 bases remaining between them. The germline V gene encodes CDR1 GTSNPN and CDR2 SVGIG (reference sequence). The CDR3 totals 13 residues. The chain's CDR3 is CACSGLTSALQFF. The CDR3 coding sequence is TGTGCCTGTTCGGGTCTTACTAGTGCCCTGCAGTTCTTC.

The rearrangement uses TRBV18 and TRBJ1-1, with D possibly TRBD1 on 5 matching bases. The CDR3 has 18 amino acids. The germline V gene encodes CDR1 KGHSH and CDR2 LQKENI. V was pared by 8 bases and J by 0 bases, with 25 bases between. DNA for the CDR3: TGTGCCAGCGCACGGAGTGTGGGCAAGGGACTGATGAACACTGAAGCTTTCTTT. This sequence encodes CASARSVGKGLMNTEAFF.

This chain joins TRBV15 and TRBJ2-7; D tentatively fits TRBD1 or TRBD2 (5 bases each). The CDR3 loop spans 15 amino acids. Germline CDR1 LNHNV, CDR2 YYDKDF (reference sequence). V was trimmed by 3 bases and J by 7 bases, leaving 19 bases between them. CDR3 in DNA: TGTGCCACCAGCAGCCTCAGGGACCCGGAAGGTGAGCAGTACTTC. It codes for CATSSLRDPEGEQYF.

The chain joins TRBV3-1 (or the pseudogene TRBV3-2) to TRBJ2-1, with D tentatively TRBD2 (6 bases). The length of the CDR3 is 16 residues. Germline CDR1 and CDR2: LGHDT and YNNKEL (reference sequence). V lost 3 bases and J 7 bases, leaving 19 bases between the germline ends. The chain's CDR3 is CASSQESSVLGNEQFF. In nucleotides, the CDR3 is TGTGCCAGCAGCCAGGAATCTAGCGTTCTCGGGAATGAGCAGTTCTTC.

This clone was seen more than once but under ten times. The CDR3 protein is CASGLEVGEQYV. DNA of the CDR3: TGTGCCAGCGGCCTGGAGGTGGGAGAGCAGTACGTC. V usage is TRBV7-9 and J usage is TRBJ2-7; the D gene is possibly TRBD2 (5 bases). From germline, CDR1 is SEHNR and CDR2 FQNEAQ (reference sequence). This CDR3 is built from 12 residues. Trimming shortened V by 8 bases and J by 7 bases, and 15 bases separated the two germline ends.

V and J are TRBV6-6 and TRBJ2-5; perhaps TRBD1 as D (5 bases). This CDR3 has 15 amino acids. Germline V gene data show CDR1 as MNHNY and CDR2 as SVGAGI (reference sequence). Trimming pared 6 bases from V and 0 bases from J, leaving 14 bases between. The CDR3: CASRPPQGYQETQYF. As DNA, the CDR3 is TGTGCCAGCAGACCACCCCAGGGATACCAAGAGACCCAGTACTTC.

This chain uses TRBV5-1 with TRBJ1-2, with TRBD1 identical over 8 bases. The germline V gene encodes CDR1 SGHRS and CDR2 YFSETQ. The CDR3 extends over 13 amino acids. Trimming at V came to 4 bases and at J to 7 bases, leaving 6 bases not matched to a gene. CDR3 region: CASSTTGGVGYTF. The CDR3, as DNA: TGCGCCAGCAGCACCACAGGGGGAGTTGGCTACACCTTC.

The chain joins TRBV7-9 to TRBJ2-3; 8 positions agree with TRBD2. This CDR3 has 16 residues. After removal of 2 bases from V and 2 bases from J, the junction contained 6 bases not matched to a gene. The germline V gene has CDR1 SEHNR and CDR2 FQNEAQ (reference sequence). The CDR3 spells CASSLITGGNTDTQYF. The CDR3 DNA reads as TGTGCCAGCAGCTTAATCACGGGGGGGAACACAGATACGCAGTATTTT.

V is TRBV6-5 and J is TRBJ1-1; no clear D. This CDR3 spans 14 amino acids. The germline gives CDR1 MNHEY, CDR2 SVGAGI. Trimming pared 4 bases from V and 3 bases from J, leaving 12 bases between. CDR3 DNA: TGTGCCAGCAGTTCCCTGGCTGGGGACACTGAAGCTTTCTTT. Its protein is CASSSLAGDTEAFF.